The T cell receptor beta chain under discussion was sequenced for a study of T cell responses to AZD1222 COVID-19 vaccine. Across the study: Pooled together were second doses at about 4 or about 12 weeks. Points from the study as a whole: Possibly, clonal diversity was underestimated; donors were largely white British and included more females. Two AZD1222 doses significantly raised spike-specific TCR breadth and depth over controls. Spike-wide vaccine-associated CD4 TCRs dominated at 160-218 and 743-854.

For this clone: Its antigen is as yet unknown.

The data were produced by immunoSEQ multiplex PCR, yet TCRdb's version contains in-frame clones alone and is incomplete. The sample lists 90,000 to 120,000 clones; about 90% were seen once. Germline V gene data show CDR1 as SGHNT and CDR2 as YYREEE (reference sequence). With V trimmed by 4 bases and J by 3 bases, 7 bases remained unmatched. This CDR3 contains 15 residues. This sequence originates from an adult in good health. Sequenced material: peripheral blood, taken on day 0 of AZD1222 vaccination. J is TRBJ2-5 and V is TRBV5-4; 9 positions match TRBD2. CDR3 amino acids: CASSPRRGGEETQYF. The CDR3 DNA is TGTGCCAGCAGCCCCCGGCGGGGGGGTGAAGAGACCCAGTACTTC.